This TCR beta chain was recorded in a study of blood T cells in healthy people across ages. Donor samples were obtained from healthy Caucasian individuals from Russia, aged 6 to 90. V gave up 5 bases and J gave up 1 base; unmatched junction bases: 7. The germline V gene has CDR1 MDHEN and CDR2 SYDVKM. This CDR3 contains 16 residues. This clonotype was observed once. Then a second PCR, running about 6 to 12 cycles, was carried out with a sample-barcoded 5' primer and a J-beta primer mix. One entry per CDR3 protein, called by TCRdb with MiXCR from the 5' RACE reads. The table lists 1.2 million to 1.5 million distinct CDR3 sequences, around 59% of them singletons.

The sequenced material came from blood. The chain has TRBV28 and TRBJ2-5; 10 bases map to TRBD2. The receptor was isolated from a young man in good health. CDR3 in DNA: TGTGCCAGCAGTGTATCCGGGACTAGCGTCCAAGAGACCCAGTACTTC. Translated: CASSVSGTSVQETQYF. Filled out from reference TRBV28 and TRBJ2-5, the complete variable domain reads DVKVTQSSRYLVKRTGEKVFLECVQDMDHENMFWYRQDPGLGLRLIYFSYDVKMKEKGDIPEGYSVSREKKERFSLILESASTNQTSMYLCASSVSGTSVQETQYFGPGTRLLVL.